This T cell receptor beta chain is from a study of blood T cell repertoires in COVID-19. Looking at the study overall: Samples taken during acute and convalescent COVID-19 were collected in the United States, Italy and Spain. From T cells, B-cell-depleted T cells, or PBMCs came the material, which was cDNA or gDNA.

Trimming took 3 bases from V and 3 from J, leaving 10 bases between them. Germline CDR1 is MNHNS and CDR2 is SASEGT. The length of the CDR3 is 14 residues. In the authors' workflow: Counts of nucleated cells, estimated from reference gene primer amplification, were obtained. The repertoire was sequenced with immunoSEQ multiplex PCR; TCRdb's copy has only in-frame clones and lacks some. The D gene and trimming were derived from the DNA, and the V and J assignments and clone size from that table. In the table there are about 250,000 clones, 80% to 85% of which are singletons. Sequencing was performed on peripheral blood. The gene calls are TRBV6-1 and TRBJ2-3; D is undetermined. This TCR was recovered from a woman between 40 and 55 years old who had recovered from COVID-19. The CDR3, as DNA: TGTGCCAGCAGTGACCAGGTCCTGACAGATACGCAGTATTTT. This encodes CASSDQVLTDTQYF.